In its sample, the clone carrying this TCR beta chain was seen a few times. Antigen unknown. One end of the junction fails to match germline, which may point to a read error. The germline CDR1 and CDR2 sequences are MNHNY and SVGAGI (reference sequence). The length of the CDR3 is 12 residues. The sample is drawn from a study of a mutant IDH1 vaccine in newly diagnosed glioma. The wider study: With temozolomide cycles, or 4-6 weeks after radiotherapy alone, vaccination was started. The timing of visit V12 was week 35, and that of visit V13 was week 47. The treated population exhibited a male proportion of around 62%, a female proportion of roughly 40%, and a mean age of roughly 41 years.

Stated time point: week 35, safety follow-up. Each vaccine dose was 300 ug of mutant IDH1 20-mer peptide, with topical imiquimod. New WHO grade 3 or 4 astrocytomas that were IDH1-mutant and ATRX-lost occurred in the donors. Measured with immunoSEQ multiplex PCR; TCRdb has only the in-frame clones, and not every one. The table lists some 30,000 clones, almost 80% of them singletons. The sequence was collected from a woman aged 30 to 39 with glioma. Some clones in this sample may be carry-over from other donors' samples. The rearrangement joins TRBV6-6 to TRBJ1-4, with D unclear. The input for sequencing was PBMCs, taken from a glioma patient whose treatment included an IDH1 peptide vaccine. The CDR3 sequence is CASSQGSSRGIF. CDR3 sequence (DNA): TGTGCCAGCAGTCAAGGATCCAGCCGAGGGATTTTT.